Listed below are T cell receptor beta chains from one sample, sequenced in a study of T cell clonotyping in hematopoietic cell transplantation. Assay used: immunoSEQ multiplex PCR; TCRdb lists only in-frame clones, some missing. The data hold under 20,000 clones, with roughly 83% observed a single time. The material sequenced was peripheral blood mononuclear cells, taken before stem cell transplant. These receptors originate from a man aged 50 to 59 with acute myeloid leukemia. Some clones in this sample may be carry-over from other donors' samples. Both conserved end residues are part of each CDR3. A D gene is named only where the DNA matches it firmly. Clone size appears in some rows only: once, few, many, or a class for an expanded clone.

TRBV4-2,.,.,TRBJ1-1,TGTGCCAGCAGCCAAGTTTCGGTCGGGCGGGCTGAAGCTTTCTTT,CASSQVSVGRAEAFF
TRBV2,.,.,TRBJ2-7,TGTGCCAGCAGTGAAGGGGGCCCTGAGCAGTACTTC,CASSEGGPEQYF
TRBV19,few,.,TRBJ2-7,TGTGCCAGTAGTATAGGGCTCTCCTACGAGCAGTACTTC,CASSIGLSYEQYF
TRBV6-6,.,.,TRBJ1-5,TGTGCCAGCTTCTCAGGGCGCAATCAGCCCCAGCATTTT,CASFSGRNQPQHF
TRBV5-4,.,.,TRBJ2-5,TGTGCCAGCAGCCGGGTAGGGACTCAAGAGACCCAGTACTTC,CASSRVGTQETQYF
TRBV7-9,.,.,TRBJ1-2,TGTGCCAGCAGCTTAGATGGAGGGTCCATACCTAACTATGGCTACACCTTC,CASSLDGGSIPNYGYTF
TRBV4-3,.,TRBD1,TRBJ1-2,TGCGCCAGCAGCCAGGGACAGGGGAATGGCTACACCTTC,CASSQGQGNGYTF
TRBV9,.,.,TRBJ2-5,TGTGCCAGCAGCGTAGGGGTTACTGGGGAGACCCAGTACTTC,CASSVGVTGETQYF
TRBV9,.,.,TRBJ2-3,TGTGCCAGCAGCGCTCGGGGCGTGCAAGATACGCAGTATTTT,CASSARGVQDTQYF
TRBV6-5,.,.,TRBJ1-4,TGTGCCAGCAGCCCCTACGGCGGGGGGCTGGCACTGTTTTTT,CASSPYGGGLALFF
TRBV10-1,once,.,TRBJ1-3,TGCGCCAGCAGTGAGTCCTGGTGGAGCGAGAGTTCTGGAAACACCATATATTTT,CASSESWWSESSGNTIYF
TRBV6-5,.,.,TRBJ2-3,TGTGCCAGCGCTAGCACAGATACGCAGTATTTT,CASASTDTQYF
TRBV4-1,.,.,TRBJ2-3,TGCGCCAGCAGCCAAGAGTGGGGGGGCCACACAGATACGCAGTATTTT,CASSQEWGGHTDTQYF
TRBV7-9,.,.,TRBJ1-2,TGTGCCGTAGCCCGGGGGGCGTTTGGCTACACCTTC,CAVARGAFGYTF
TRBV6-4,.,.,TRBJ1-1,TGTGCCAGCAGTGCGGAAGAGAACACTGAAGCTTTCTTT,CASSAEENTEAFF
TRBV5-8,.,.,TRBJ1-2,TGTGCCAGCAGACAACTGGGGCTCTATGGCTACACCTTC,CASRQLGLYGYTF
TRBV9,.,TRBD1,TRBJ2-1,TGTGCCAGCAGCCAGACCGGGACAGGGTATCGGAATGAGCAGTTCTTC,CASSQTGTGYRNEQFF
TRBV4-3,.,.,TRBJ1-1,TGCGCCAGCAGCCTAGCCCTGGCAGGAAGTAACACTGAAGCTTTCTTT,CASSLALAGSNTEAFF
TRBV6-5,.,.,TRBJ1-1,TGTGCCAGCAGTCTCGGACGGGAGGCTGAAGCTTTCTTT,CASSLGREAEAFF
TRBV4-1,.,.,TRBJ2-3,TGCGCCAGCAGCCCCGGCTCCACAGATACGCAGTATTTT,CASSPGSTDTQYF
TRBV7-2,.,.,TRBJ1-5,TGTGCCAGCAGCTTAGAGGGTACAGTAAGCAATCAGCCCCAGCATTTT,CASSLEGTVSNQPQHF
TRBV5-1,.,.,TRBJ1-2,TGCGCCAGCAACGACGTGGGCAGGAACTATGGCTACACCTTC,CASNDVGRNYGYTF
TRBV4-1,.,.,TRBJ1-1,TGCGCCAGCAGCCAAGATCCTCCCCTAGAGGGACGTACTGAAGCTTTCTTT,CASSQDPPLEGRTEAFF
TRBV5-6,once,TRBD1,TRBJ1-1,TGTGCCGCACGAGGGACAGGGGGCCAGAACACTGAAGCTTTCTTT,CAARGTGGQNTEAFF
TRBV5-1,few,.,TRBJ2-7,TGCGCCAGCAGCGACGACAGGACCTACGAGCAGTACTTC,CASSDDRTYEQYF
TRBV27,.,TRBD1,TRBJ1-2,TGTGCCAGCAGTCCCGGGACAGGGCTTTACTATGGCTACACCTTC,CASSPGTGLYYGYTF
TRBV2,few,.,TRBJ2-1,TGTGCCAGCACATCCCTGGGGTACAATGAGCAGTTCTTC,CASTSLGYNEQFF
TRBV7-2,once,.,TRBJ1-1,TGTGCCAGCAGCTTACGGACGAACCCCTGGAACACTGAAGCTTTCTTT,CASSLRTNPWNTEAFF
TRBV5-4,.,TRBD2,TRBJ2-7,TGTGCCAGCAGCTTGTTGCTAGCGGGGGGAACCTACGAGCAGTACTTC,CASSLLLAGGTYEQYF
TRBV5-6,.,TRBD1,TRBJ1-2,TGTGCCAGCAGCTTGCCGCAGGGGGACTATGGCTACACCTTC,CASSLPQGDYGYTF
TRBV15,once,TRBD1,TRBJ1-1,TGTGCCACCAGCAGAGGACAGGGGTTGTTGACTGAAGCTTTCTTT,CATSRGQGLLTEAFF
TRBV4-1,.,.,TRBJ2-1,TGCGCCAGCAGCCAAGGGGCAGAAAAGGATGAGCAGTTCTTC,CASSQGAEKDEQFF
TRBV4-2,.,.,TRBJ1-3,TGTGCCAGCAGCCAAGATCAGACAGGCTCTGGAAACACCATATATTTT,CASSQDQTGSGNTIYF
TRBV10-3,.,.,TRBJ1-1,TGTGCCATCAGTGAGTCCCGGACAGCCATGAACACTGAAGCTTTCTTT,CAISESRTAMNTEAFF
TRBV19,.,.,TRBJ1-1,TGTGCCAGTAGCCCCCCACAGGGGAACACTGAAGCTTTCTTT,CASSPPQGNTEAFF
TRBV30,.,.,TRBJ1-1,TGTGCCTGGAGTGTCTTTGAGGGACGTCGGAACACTGAAGCTTTCTTT,CAWSVFEGRRNTEAFF
TRBV13,few,.,TRBJ1-6,TGTGCCAGCAGCCCCGGGGACCTTCTTTCACCCCTCCACTTT,CASSPGDLLSPLHF
TRBV19,.,TRBD2,TRBJ2-2,TGTGCCAGTAGTAGGCGTACCGGGACTAGCGGTCTCGGGGAGCTGTTTTTT,CASSRRTGTSGLGELFF
TRBV6-5,.,TRBD1,TRBJ1-4,TGTGCCAGCGGCAGGGGGGATGAAAAACTGTTTTTT,CASGRGDEKLFF
TRBV5-4,.,TRBD1,TRBJ1-5,TGTGCCAGCAGCCGACAGGGACATCAGCCCCAGCATTTT,CASSRQGHQPQHF
TRBV30,.,.,TRBJ1-1,TGTGCCTGGAGTCAGGATAGAGCTGAAGCTTTCTTT,CAWSQDRAEAFF
TRBV29-1,.,.,TRBJ1-2,TGCAGCGTTGCTGGCTACACCTTC,CSVAGYTF
TRBV7-2,few,.,TRBJ2-7,TGTGCCAGCAGTGGCGGCGGGGACACCTACGAGCAGTACTTC,CASSGGGDTYEQYF
TRBV5-1,once,.,TRBJ1-2,TGCGCCAGCAGGTGGTCCCCAGATAACTATGGCTACACCTTC,CASRWSPDNYGYTF
TRBV5-8,.,.,TRBJ2-5,TGTGCCAGCAGCACGGTCCGGCAGACGCAAGAGACCCAGTACTTC,CASSTVRQTQETQYF
TRBV7-6,.,.,TRBJ1-1,TGTGCCAGCAGCCAGTTTTTCGGCATCACTGAAGCTTTCTTT,CASSQFFGITEAFF
TRBV19,once,TRBD2,TRBJ2-4,TGTGCCAGTAGTAGGCGGGGGGGAGAAAACATTCAGTACTTC,CASSRRGGENIQYF
TRBV6-6,.,.,TRBJ1-4,TGTGCCAGCAGTTACTCGGGACATAATGAAAAACTGTTTTTT,CASSYSGHNEKLFF
TRBV9,.,.,TRBJ1-2,TGTGCCAGCAGCCTTAATACGGGGGGCTACACCTTC,CASSLNTGGYTF
TRBV27,.,.,TRBJ2-6,TGTGCCAGCACCTCACAGGGCTGGAGCTCTGGGGCCAACGTCCTGACTTTC,CASTSQGWSSGANVLTF
TRBV27,.,TRBD1,TRBJ1-5,TGTGCCAGCAAACCGGACAGGGCTTTCTATCAGCCCCAGCATTTT,CASKPDRAFYQPQHF
TRBV28,.,.,TRBJ1-2,TGTGCCAGCAGTGATCCCTATGGCTACACCTTC,CASSDPYGYTF
TRBV6-5,.,.,TRBJ1-5,TGTGCCAGCAGTACGACACGGGAACCCCAGCATTTT,CASSTTREPQHF
TRBV19,.,.,TRBJ1-4,TGTGCCAGTAGTATACAGTGGCAGGAAAAACTGTTTTTT,CASSIQWQEKLFF
TRBV6-6,.,.,TRBJ2-7,TGTGCCAGCAGCCCTACAGGGGGGGGAACCTACGAGCAGTACTTC,CASSPTGGGTYEQYF
TRBV19,.,TRBD1,TRBJ1-2,TGTGCCAGTAGTACTAACGGACAGGGTCGGGACTATGGCTACACCTTC,CASSTNGQGRDYGYTF